This T cell receptor beta chain was found in a study of radiotherapy plus CTLA-4 blockade in lung cancer. Study overall: Objective responses occurred in around 18% of patients; around 30% had disease control. Study outcomes and limitations: Early shifts in blood T cell clones, with interferon-beta, reportedly predicted response best. In blood, tumor-derived TCR clones expanded after radiotherapy plus ipilimumab.

Chemo-refractory metastatic non-small-cell lung cancer patients were treated with focal radiation plus CTLA-4 blockade with ipilimumab. Measured with immunoSEQ multiplex PCR; TCRdb has only the in-frame clones, and not every one. This table has 85,000 to 130,000 clones, over 65% appearing once. This CDR3 is 13 amino acids long. J gave up 5 bases and V 4 bases, and 4 bases lay outside the gene matches. Germline assignment: CDR1 SGHRS and CDR2 YFSETQ. Turning to this clone: The antigen remains unidentified.

V usage is TRBV5-1 and J usage is TRBJ1-1; TRBD1 aligns across 8 bases. The sample consisted of peripheral blood, taken from a patient treated with radiotherapy plus ipilimumab. This clonotype was sampled from a human donor with non-small cell lung cancer that progressed on radiotherapy plus ipilimumab. Some clones in this sample may be carry-over from other donors' samples. The CDR3: CASSAQGATEAFF. The CDR3 DNA sequence: TGCGCCAGCAGCGCGCAGGGGGCGACTGAAGCTTTCTTT.